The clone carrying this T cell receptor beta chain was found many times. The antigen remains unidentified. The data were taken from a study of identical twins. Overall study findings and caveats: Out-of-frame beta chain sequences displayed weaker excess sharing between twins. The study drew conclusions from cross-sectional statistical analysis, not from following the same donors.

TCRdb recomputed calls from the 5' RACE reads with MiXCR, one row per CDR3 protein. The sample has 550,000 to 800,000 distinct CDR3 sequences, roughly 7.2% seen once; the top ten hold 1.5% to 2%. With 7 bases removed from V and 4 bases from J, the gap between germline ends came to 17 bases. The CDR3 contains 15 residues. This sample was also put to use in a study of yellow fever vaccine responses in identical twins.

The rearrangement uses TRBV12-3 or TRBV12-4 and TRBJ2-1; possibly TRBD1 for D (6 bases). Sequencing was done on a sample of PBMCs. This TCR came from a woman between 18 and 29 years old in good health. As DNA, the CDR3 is TGTGCCAGCATTGCCGCCGGGACACCGTACAATGAGCAGTTCTTC. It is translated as CASIAAGTPYNEQFF.